This TCR beta chain was found in a study of cytomegalovirus exposure and HLA in healthy donors (dated 2017 in TCRdb). For the wider study: An earlier analysis of several hundred of the donors reported about 280 Gb of sequence data and 95 million to 120 million unique TCR beta sequences obtained from around 180 million T cells. An early release that covered about 600 HLA-typed donors contained approximately 300 gigabases of sequencing data and 70 million to 100 million unique TCR sequences. Of the roughly 390 genotyped donors, approximately 81% were placed in the genetic ancestry cluster associated with self-reported Caucasian donors. The study aimed to test whether signatures of past pathogen exposure could be identified by cataloging public T cell receptors. The study profiled the T cell repertoires of 500 to 800 subjects by immunosequencing and related them to cytomegalovirus serostatus. A separate validation cohort of 90 to 150 different subjects was used in addition to the roughly 700-subject first cohort. High-throughput TCR immunosequencing, statistical association of individual TCRs with disease status, and machine learning were combined to predict cytomegalovirus infection status. A later analysis re-examined previously published TCR beta repertoires from several hundred donors and added high-resolution HLA genotyping to investigate patterns of TCR occurrence. Rather than using new phenotypic data, the later analysis identified candidate immune exposures from TCR beta sequences and from how often those sequences occurred across donors. In an earlier analysis of about 590 of the donors, high-throughput TCR beta sequencing was used to judge whether each TCR beta V gene segment behaved as functional or pseudogenic. Donor age, sex, ethnicity and CMV serostatus were collected together with the repertoire data. A later genetic analysis used genome-wide SNP genotypes for about three fifths of the 666 donors, treating that subset as a discovery cohort. Every discovery cohort repertoire had been produced on one sequencing platform. HLA typing covered class I and class II loci at four-digit resolution. The number of donors typed differed by locus, with 629-630 for A, B, C, DRB1 and DQB1, roughly 550 for DQA1, approximately 580 for DPA1, and around 430 for DPB1. Five DR-DQ haplotypes were treated as single units for association and clustering because of strong linkage in the cohort. On average, around 200,000 unique TCR beta nucleotide sequences were sequenced per donor among about 400 genotyped donors of the cohort, with roughly a sixth of those sequences being non-productive.

Details on this clone: Its recognized antigen is unknown. The record has no base qualities; no much larger clone is one base away.

Results and caveats for the whole study, not just this receptor: Because HLA typing was missing for some donors at each locus, association tests included only the typed subset. The only immune exposure information available for the cohort was CMV serostatus. Assigning TCR associations to individual alleles was difficult when HLA alleles, especially DR and DQ, strongly co-occurred. Most TCR sequences were observed very rarely across donors, whereas some public TCRs were present in many individuals. The sequencing pipeline was judged likely to have produced a cluster of highly shared sequence variants as a technical artifact. In a later analysis, TCR association rates were found to vary across HLA loci, with the most associated TCRs seen for DRB1 alleles and the fewest for HLA-C alleles. Roughly uniform sequencing depth across donors was assumed in presence/absence analyses, although this assumption may not hold. A later analysis found that most CMV-associated TCR beta chains appeared HLA-restricted, with HLA associations seemingly driven largely by CMV exposure. A further reported finding was that TCR beta sequences accurately predicted the HLA-A and HLA-B alleles for most subjects in the first cohort. In vitro tests confirmed that a few of the cytomegalovirus-associated TCR beta chains recognize cytomegalovirus antigens. The classifier was reported to diagnose cytomegalovirus status with high specificity and sensitivity in both the original cohort and the validation cohort. V-gene and J-gene trimming of TCR beta chains was associated with a missense DCLRE1C variant in a later genetic analysis, and the association was replicated in an independent cohort. The 87-base-pair reads could not distinguish some IMGT-functional V segments, including TRBV6-2 and TRBV6-3, so those segments were excluded. In this cohort, only TCR beta chains were sequenced, and detectable features were limited by the absence of alpha or paired-chain data. Compared with the approximately 710-donor mean, donors in an Asian-associated ancestry cluster had fewer N-insertions in productive TCRs, according to a later genetic analysis. Several of the top co-occurrence clusters appeared to be linked to parvovirus B19, influenza, CMV and Epstein-Barr virus, according to a later analysis. The authors suggested that the approach could potentially be extended to other disease states and immunological phenotypes. Specific HLA alleles were associated with 15,000 to 20,000 TCR beta sequences at a false discovery rate of 0.05 in a later analysis. A later analysis found that HLA-associated TCR beta chains were more clonally expanded and had lower generation probabilities than equally common non-associated chains. Linkage disequilibrium might explain the correlated functional status among segregating V segments, but an unknown experimental factor could not be excluded. Because counts were too low, around 18 rarely observed V segments, including chromosome 9 orphons, were left out of the earlier analysis of 587 of the donors. In the study, some 160 TCR beta chains were listed as associated with cytomegalovirus. In an earlier analysis of some 500 of the donors, most TCR beta V segments were observed in productive rearrangements about 87% or about 30% of the time, broadly matching IMGT annotations.

The cohort consisted of 650 to 700 healthy bone marrow donors. At the time of sampling, all cohort members were nominally healthy, though unrecorded immune exposures were likely present. The donor was CMV seronegative and was included in the group of about 350 seronegative cohort members. A peripheral blood sample was collected from each donor, and TCR beta sequencing was performed on peripheral blood mononuclear cells. The Qiagen DNeasy Blood Extraction Kit was used to extract genomic DNA from the blood cell samples. Libraries were made using the immunoSEQ multiplex PCR assay. A mixture of 60 forward primers for TCR Vbeta segments and 13 reverse primers for TCR Jbeta segments was used in the multiplex PCR. The CDR3 region of rearranged TCR beta genes was amplified from genomic DNA by a multiplex PCR assay. The amplified TCR beta libraries were sequenced on the Illumina HiSeq System as 87-base-pair reads. The published analysis was carried out like this. A later analysis tallied about 77 million unique TCR beta chains across the 666 repertoires, and some 10 million of those chains were shared by two or more donors. Raw reads were error-corrected and collapsed into unique sequences with a nearest-neighbor algorithm that merged closely related sequences to remove PCR and sequencing errors. To assign V, D and J gene segments, CDR3 sequences were aligned to IMGT reference sequences. For a sequence to be retained, at least a six-nucleotide match to both a V gene segment and a J gene segment was required. Rearrangements were classified as productive when the CDR3 lacked stop codons and remained in frame with V and J, and all other rearrangements were classified as non-productive. CDR3 was defined by IMGT convention, running from the second conserved V-encoded cysteine to the conserved J-encoded phenylalanine. The earlier analysis of 587 of the donors excluded sequences that lacked an unambiguous match to a single V gene segment. An earlier analysis of just under 600 of the donors called V segments functional above 56.7% productive rearrangements and segregating when the between-donor standard deviation exceeded 5%. A statistical classification framework was developed to diagnose cytomegalovirus status using the catalog of TCR beta chain sequences. In a later analysis, V and J genes were assigned by comparing TCR nucleotide sequences against IMGT/GENE-DB human TR gene sequences. The TCRdist pipeline was used in a later analysis to assign CDR3 sequences and most-parsimonious VDJ recombination scenarios. A later analysis defined each TCR beta chain by its CDR3 amino acid sequence plus V-gene family, and excluded reads lacking a unique V-gene family. In a later analysis, around 600 highly shared, low-generation-probability nucleotide sequences were removed to address suspected cross-contamination and a sequencing artifact. In a later analysis, a clonal expansion index for each public chain was calculated from normalized within-repertoire ranks of inferred template counts. A later analysis computed generation probabilities with a VDJ recombination model fitted to out-of-frame rearrangements, and checked the results against IGoR. Hypergeometric tests were used in a later analysis to score TCR-TCR, TCR-HLA and TCR-CMV co-occurrence, with a repertoire-size bias correction applied to the TCR pairs. To estimate false discovery rates, a later analysis permuted the HLA or CMV assignments 20 times. In a later analysis, co-occurring TCRs were grouped using DBSCAN, and TCRdist sequence similarity was added for clustering within HLA-allele-positive subsets. Repertoires with fewer than 30,000 or more than 120,000 public chains were left out of co-occurrence clustering, as were about 5 repertoires with anomalous nucleotide sharing. This is the immuneACCESS table as TCRdb keeps it, with only in-frame sequences that have V and J called. A part of the clones is gone; compared with another copy, unresolved V genes explain less than half, and the rest is unexplained. That table supplies the V and J calls and clone size; D and trimming were determined from the DNA. Recorded for this sample are around 190,000 clones; around 75% of them occurred a single time. The ten most abundant clones make up about 3% of the sample.

The CDR3 numbers 18 residues from cysteine through phenylalanine. Of all the DNA, just the CDR3 is kept, 54 bases in frame from base 1. Germline trimming: 3 bases from V, 0 bases from J; junction bases outside gene matches: 14. For CDR1 and CDR2, the germline V gene (reference sequence) lists SGHNT and YYREEE. The specimen was PBMCs. This TCR came from a female donor in good health and CMV-seronegative. The chain is encoded by TRBV5-4 joined to TRBJ1-2, with 7 junctional bases fitting TRBD1. The DNA sequence is TGTGCCAGCAGCTCGGAACAGGGGCACGGAGCGGCTAACTATGGCTACACCTTC. This translates into CASSSEQGHGAANYGYTF.